The entry below describes one TCR beta chain. Its specificity is not known. Trimming took off 2 bases at V and 4 bases at J, with 10 bases between the two ends. Germline assignment: CDR1 MNHEY and CDR2 SMNVEV (reference sequence). The CDR3 sequence is 14 residues long. This entry belongs to a study of OX40 agonist ivuxolimab in advanced cancers. Looking at the study overall: Dose-escalation patients were diagnosed with hepatocellular carcinoma, melanoma, renal cell cancer or head and neck cancer. The group had a mean age of 60 years, ranged from about 20 to 79, and was 80% to 90% male. Study conclusions and caveats: What antigens the expanded peripheral T cells recognized was never established. Some nonresponders also had low normalized T-cell clonal expansion.

Some clones are missing from TCRdb's copy, which holds only in-frame ones; the method was immunoSEQ multiplex PCR. This sample has 70,000 or so clones, with 92% found just once. Material: CD4+ or CD8+ T cells sorted from blood, obtained in a trial of the OX40 agonist ivuxolimab. The chain couples TRBV27 to TRBJ2-3; D is unclear. This receptor was taken from an adult with an advanced solid tumor such as melanoma, head and neck, liver or kidney cancer. The CDR3 DNA reads as TGTGCCAGCAGTTTACTTAGTGTTGCAGATACGCAGTATTTT. Translating gives CASSLLSVADTQYF.